The rows below give T cell receptor beta chains drawn from one sample of a study of shared clonotypes between healthy human individuals. Only in-frame clones appear in the TCRdb table, and some are missing; sequencing was by immunoSEQ multiplex PCR. Of about 1.1 million clones listed, approximately 77% are singletons. The sequencing sample was made of memory CD4+ T cells from PBMCs. The receptors come from a man between 18 and 35 years old in good health. Some clones in this sample may be carry-over from other donors' samples. CDR3s include the opening cysteine and the closing phenylalanine or tryptophan. Fields, in order: V gene, D gene, clone size, J gene, CDR3 protein, CDR3 DNA. D genes are given only for firm matches. Expanded clones are given a class, and other clones once, few, many or no size at all.

v_call: TRBV5-1
d_call: TRBD2
clone_size: .
j_call: TRBJ2-7
cdr3_aa: CASRAGASYEQYF
cdr3_nt: TGCGCCAGCAGAGCGGGAGCCTCCTACGAGCAGTACTTC

v_call: TRBV28
d_call: .
clone_size: many
j_call: TRBJ1-1
cdr3_aa: CASSPSRRIPNTEAFF
cdr3_nt: TGTGCCAGCAGTCCTAGCCGCAGGATTCCGAACACTGAAGCTTTCTTT

v_call: TRBV9
d_call: .
clone_size: .
j_call: TRBJ1-5
cdr3_aa: CASSVDSGNQPQHF
cdr3_nt: TGTGCCAGCAGCGTAGATTCAGGGAACCAGCCCCAGCATTTT

v_call: TRBV7-9
d_call: .
clone_size: .
j_call: TRBJ2-5
cdr3_aa: CASSLRRKTDQETQYF
cdr3_nt: TGTGCCAGCAGCTTAAGGAGAAAAACGGACCAAGAGACCCAGTACTTC

v_call: TRBV28
d_call: .
clone_size: .
j_call: TRBJ1-2
cdr3_aa: CASSLTGNLYGYTF
cdr3_nt: TGTGCCAGCAGTTTAACGGGGAATCTATATGGCTACACCTTC

v_call: TRBV27
d_call: .
clone_size: many
j_call: TRBJ1-5
cdr3_aa: CASSFWGGQPQHF
cdr3_nt: TGTGCCAGCAGTTTTTGGGGGGGACAGCCCCAGCATTTT

v_call: TRBV5-4
d_call: .
clone_size: .
j_call: TRBJ1-1
cdr3_aa: CASSPLGKGGRNTEAFF
cdr3_nt: TGTGCCAGCAGCCCTTTAGGTAAAGGGGGTCGGAACACTGAAGCTTTCTTT

v_call: TRBV7-2
d_call: TRBD1
clone_size: .
j_call: TRBJ1-5
cdr3_aa: CASSSDRGRDQPQHF
cdr3_nt: TGTGCCAGCAGCTCGGACAGGGGGCGCGATCAGCCCCAGCATTTT

v_call: TRBV11-2
d_call: TRBD2
clone_size: .
j_call: TRBJ2-1
cdr3_aa: CASSGLAGNNEQFF
cdr3_nt: TGTGCCAGCAGCGGACTAGCGGGCAACAATGAGCAGTTCTTC

v_call: TRBV5-6
d_call: .
clone_size: .
j_call: TRBJ1-2
cdr3_aa: CASSGDRGGYTF
cdr3_nt: TGTGCCAGCAGCGGAGATCGTGGCGGCTACACCTTC